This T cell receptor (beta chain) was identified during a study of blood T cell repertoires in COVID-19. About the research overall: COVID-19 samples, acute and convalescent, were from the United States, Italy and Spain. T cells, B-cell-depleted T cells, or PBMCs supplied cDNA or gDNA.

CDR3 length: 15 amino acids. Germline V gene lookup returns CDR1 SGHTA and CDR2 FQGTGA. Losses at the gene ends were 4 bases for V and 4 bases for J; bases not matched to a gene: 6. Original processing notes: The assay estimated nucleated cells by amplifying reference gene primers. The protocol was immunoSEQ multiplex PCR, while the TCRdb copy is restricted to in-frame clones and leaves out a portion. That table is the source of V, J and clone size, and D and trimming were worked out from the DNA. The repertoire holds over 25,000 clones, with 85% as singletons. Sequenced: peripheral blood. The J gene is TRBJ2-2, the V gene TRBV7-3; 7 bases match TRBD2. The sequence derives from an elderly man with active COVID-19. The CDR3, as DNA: TGTGCCAGCAGCTCGCTCGGGGGGATCACCGGGGAGCTGTTTTTT. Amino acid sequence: CASSSLGGITGELFF.